Sequencing of this T cell receptor beta chain was carried out in a study of blood T cells in healthy people across ages. This clonotype was found many times. The authors ran a second PCR of about 7 to 12 cycles using a sample-barcoded 5' primer and a J-beta primer mix. Per-sample output comprised a minimum of 2.5 million paired-end reads containing CDR3. TCRdb independently ran MiXCR on the 5' RACE reads; one entry per CDR3 protein. The top ten clones hold 7.7% of a sample with some 1.5 million distinct CDR3 sequences, approximately 28% of them seen once. With 6 bases clipped from V and 0 bases from J, the junction kept 7 bases outside the gene matches. The CDR3 loop spans 16 amino acids. Germline V gene data show CDR1 as MNHEY and CDR2 as SVGEGT.

The sequenced material came from blood. V and J are TRBV6-2 or TRBV6-3 and TRBJ2-7, with 11 bases matching TRBD2. This receptor was taken from a woman aged 25 to 39 in good health. This chain's CDR3 is CASRPTGTSGSYEQYF. The DNA of the CDR3 is TGTGCCAGCAGACCTACCGGGACTAGCGGCTCCTACGAGCAGTACTTC.